The 19 T cell receptor beta chains below were found in one sample sequenced in a study of blood T cell dynamics during melanoma immunotherapy. Time point given: pre-treatment baseline. The assay was immunoSEQ multiplex PCR, and TCRdb's table has in-frame clones only and misses some. The sample yields about 12,000 clones, roughly 89% seen once. This material consisted of blood, taken from a patient treated with checkpoint blockade. The receptors shown here come from a human donor with melanoma.

V and J are TRBV5-1 and TRBJ2-5; D possibly corresponds to TRBD2 (6 bases). Trimming stripped 0 bases from V and 1 base from J, with 10 bases between. CDR1 and CDR2 (germline): SGHRS, YFSETQ. The CDR3 loop spans 15 amino acids. The CDR3 DNA is TGCGCCAGCAGCTTGGTTCCTAGCGTCCAAGAGACCCAGTACTTC. This translates into CASSLVPSVQETQYF.

This clone was picked up one time. The CDR3 nucleotides read TGTGCCAGTAGTATGGGGGGAGTTTGGGGCAATCAGCCCCAGCATTTT. Translating it yields CASSMGGVWGNQPQHF. J is TRBJ1-5 and V is TRBV19; a weak D match, TRBD1 (5 bases). V was clipped by 3 bases and J by 2 bases, with 14 bases between them. The CDR3 runs 16 residues. CDR1 LNHDA and CDR2 SQIVND come from the germline V gene (reference sequence).

Remarks on this clone: The same CDR3 is also encoded by other DNA sequences in this sample. The chain joins TRBV6-5 to TRBJ2-7; D is perhaps TRBD1 (5 bases). From germline, CDR1 is MNHEY and CDR2 SVGAGI. This CDR3 has 13 amino acids. Trimming took off 2 bases at V and 2 bases at J, with 7 bases between the two ends. The CDR3 reads CASSYGRAYEQYF. In DNA, the CDR3 is TGTGCCAGCAGTTACGGCAGGGCCTACGAGCAGTACTTC.

The chain carries TRBV5-1 and TRBJ1-1, with 7 bases lining up with TRBD1. This CDR3 comprises 14 residues. The germline gives CDR1 SGHRS, CDR2 YFSETQ. V dropped 4 bases and J dropped 1; count of bases not matched to a gene: 4. The CDR3 DNA sequence: TGCGCCAGCAGCGTGGGACAGCAGAACACTGAAGCTTTCTTT. Amino acid sequence: CASSVGQQNTEAFF. Filled out from reference TRBV5-1 and TRBJ1-1, the complete variable domain reads KAGVTQTPRYLIKTRGQQVTLSCSPISGHRSVSWYQQTPGQGLQFLFEYFSETQRNKGNFPGRFSGRQFSNSRSEMNVSTLELGDSALYLCASSVGQQNTEAFFGQGTRLTVV.

This clone was observed once. The CDR3 DNA reads TGTGCCAGCAGTGAATTGGGGAGCTCCTATAATTCACCCCTCCACTTT. Protein sequence: CASSELGSSYNSPLHF. The J gene is TRBJ1-6, the V gene TRBV6-1; D gene unclear. V was clipped by 2 bases and J by 0 bases, with 8 bases between them. The CDR3 has 16 amino acids. CDR1 MNHNS and CDR2 SASEGT come from the germline V gene.

The J gene is TRBJ2-1, the V gene TRBV7-6; no clear D. This CDR3 has 18 amino acids. Trimming pared 3 bases from V and 0 bases from J, leaving 18 bases between. CDR1 and CDR2 from the germline V gene are SGHVS and FNYEAQ. The CDR3: CASSLSVRSSYSYNEQFF. In nucleotides, the CDR3 is TGTGCCAGCAGCTTGTCCGTAAGAAGTTCTTACTCCTACAATGAGCAGTTCTTC.

This clone has only one observation. The chain carries TRBV2 and TRBJ2-7, with 7 bases matching TRBD2. Trimming cost V 10 bases and J 0 bases; bases outside gene matches: 9. The CDR3 has 14 amino acids. Germline CDR1 is SNHLY and CDR2 is FYNNEI. The CDR3: CATDGLADSYEQYF. The CDR3 DNA sequence: TGTGCCACCGACGGGCTAGCGGACTCCTACGAGCAGTACTTC.

This clone turned up a few times. This chain links TRBV6-5 with TRBJ2-5, with 7 bases identical to TRBD1. V dropped 5 bases and J dropped 2; count of bases not matched to a gene: 5. Germline loops: CDR1 MNHEY, CDR2 SVGAGI. The CDR3 runs 14 residues. The DNA for the CDR3 is TGTGCCAGCAGTAGACGGGACAGTCAAGAGACCCAGTACTTC. Its protein is CASSRRDSQETQYF.

This chain links TRBV13 with TRBJ2-5; 7 bases are shared with TRBD2. Germline V CDR1 and CDR2: PRHDT, FYEKMQ (reference sequence). V lost 5 bases, J lost 5 bases, and 8 bases stayed unmatched. CDR3 length: 14 residues. This CDR3 is CASSPQGGQETQYF. The CDR3 nucleotides are TGTGCCAGCAGCCCGCAGGGAGGGCAGGAGACCCAGTACTTC. Complete variable domain (other parts from reference TRBV13 and TRBJ2-5): AAGVIQSPRHLIKEKRETATLKCYPIPRHDTVYWYQQGPGQDPQFLISFYEKMQSDKGSIPDRFSAQQFSDYHSELNMSSLELGDSALYFCASSPQGGQETQYFGPGTRLLVL.

This clone was seen just once. CDR3 loop: CASRSGKSSYNSPLHF. The CDR3, as DNA: TGCGCCAGCAGATCGGGGAAAAGCTCCTATAATTCACCCCTCCACTTT. The chain employs TRBV10-2 and TRBJ1-6; D ambiguous. The ends were cut back, 6 bases at V and 0 bases at J, with 12 bases in the middle. Germline CDR1 and CDR2: WSHSY and SAAADI. The CDR3 length is 16 residues.

This chain uses TRBV5-4 with TRBJ1-1; a weak D match, TRBD1 (5 bases). CDR3 size: 14 residues. V lost 0 bases and J lost 1, with 7 bases in between. CDR1 is SGHNT, CDR2 YYREEE, per germline (reference sequence). The DNA for the CDR3 is TGTGCCAGCAGCTTGGCCAGGGCGAACACTGAAGCTTTCTTT. Residues: CASSLARANTEAFF. The full variable domain, in which reference TRBV5-4 and TRBJ1-1 provide the parts outside the CDR3, is ETGVTQSPTHLIKTRGQQVTLRCSSQSGHNTVSWYQQALGQGPQFIFQYYREEENGRGNFPPRFSGLQFPNYSSELNVNALELDDSALYLCASSLARANTEAFFGQGTRLTVV.

The rearrangement links TRBV6-4 to TRBJ2-7; D is ambiguous. Trimming took 0 bases from V and 2 from J, leaving 5 bases between them. The CDR3 runs 13 residues. Germline values: CDR1 MRHNA, CDR2 SNTAGT. This CDR3 is CASSDSPTYEQYF. CDR3 DNA sequence: TGTGCCAGCAGTGACTCCCCTACCTACGAGCAGTACTTC.

This chain joins TRBV2 and TRBJ1-2; D remains unclear. From germline, CDR1 is SNHLY and CDR2 FYNNEI. The CDR3 sequence is 14 residues long. The germline V and J ends were trimmed by 6 bases and 4 bases, with 15 bases remaining between them. CDR3 protein: CASRDGGSGYGYTF. The CDR3 DNA sequence: TGTGCCAGCAGGGACGGCGGTAGCGGCTATGGCTACACCTTC.

This clone was counted once. V and J are TRBV14 and TRBJ1-5; the match to TRBD1 covers 7 bases. The germline V gene encodes CDR1 SGHDN and CDR2 FVKESK. J lost 7 bases, V lost 0 bases, and 15 bases had no gene match. The CDR3 spans 18 residues. The CDR3 coding sequence is TGTGCCAGCAGCCAAGATCTGGGGGACTACAGGGGTAAGCAGCCCCAGCATTTT. Translation: CASSQDLGDYRGKQPQHF. Combining the CDR3 with reference TRBV14 and TRBJ1-5 gives the whole variable domain EAGVTQFPSHSVIEKGQTVTLRCDPISGHDNLYWYRRVMGKEIKFLLHFVKESKQDESGMPNNRFLAERTGGTYSTLKVQPAELEDSGVYFCASSQDLGDYRGKQPQHFGDGTRLSIL.

The chain combines TRBV29-1 with TRBJ2-3, with 13 bases identical to TRBD2. V was clipped by 7 bases and J by 4 bases; unmatched bases: 5. This CDR3 comprises 14 residues. CDR1 SQVTM and CDR2 ANQGSEA come from the germline V gene. As DNA, the CDR3 is TGCAGCGCTGGACTAGCGGGAGTGGCAGATACGCAGTATTTT. Its protein product is CSAGLAGVADTQYF.

This sequence joins TRBV5-5 and TRBJ1-2; possible D gene TRBD1, 6 bases. Trimming took 6 bases from V and 4 from J, leaving 10 bases between them. The CDR3 contains 12 residues. Germline values: CDR1 SGHKS, CDR2 YYEKEE (reference sequence). In DNA, the CDR3 is TGTGCCAGCACCGGACAGTTCTATGGCTACACCTTC. Translation: CASTGQFYGYTF.

This chain connects TRBV4-1 to TRBJ1-1; no clear D. Germline CDR1 reads MGHRA; CDR2 reads YSYEKL. The CDR3 is 15 residues long. The V and J ends lost 0 bases and 1 base respectively, with 9 bases between them. The CDR3 spells CASSQEKTPNTEAFF. The CDR3 DNA reads as TGCGCCAGCAGCCAAGAGAAGACACCGAACACTGAAGCTTTCTTT.

This chain joins TRBV27 and TRBJ1-5, with 7 positions matching TRBD1. J lost 2 bases, V lost 6 bases, and 4 bases had no gene match. CDR3 length: 14 amino acids. Per germline, CDR1 MNHEY and CDR2 SMNVEV (reference sequence). The CDR3 reads CASRGTGGNQPQHF. CDR3 sequence (DNA): TGTGCCAGCAGAGGAACAGGGGGCAATCAGCCCCAGCATTTT.

V is TRBV6-6 and J is TRBJ2-1; 11 nucleotides agree with TRBD2. Per germline, CDR1 MNHNY and CDR2 SVGAGI (reference sequence). The CDR3 runs 16 residues. Unmatched junction bases numbered 6, after V lost 4 bases and J lost 4 bases. The CDR3 DNA sequence: TGTGCCAGCAGTTCGGGACTAGCGGCCGCTTACAATGAGCAGTTCTTC. Its translation: CASSSGLAAAYNEQFF.